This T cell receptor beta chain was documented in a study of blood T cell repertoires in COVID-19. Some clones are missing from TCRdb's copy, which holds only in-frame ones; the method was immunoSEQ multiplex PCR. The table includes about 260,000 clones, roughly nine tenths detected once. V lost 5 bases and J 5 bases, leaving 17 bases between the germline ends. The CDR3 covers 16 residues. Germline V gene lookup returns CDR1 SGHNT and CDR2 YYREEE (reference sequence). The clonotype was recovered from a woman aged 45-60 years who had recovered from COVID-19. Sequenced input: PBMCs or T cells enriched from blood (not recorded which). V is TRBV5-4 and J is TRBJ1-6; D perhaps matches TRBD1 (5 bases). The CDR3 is CASSPGGSSNNSPLHF. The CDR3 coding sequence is TGTGCCAGCAGTCCGGGGGGGTCCTCAAATAATTCACCCCTCCACTTT.